The T cell receptor beta chain described here comes from a study of monozygotic twins with cystic fibrosis. Study background: Library input was 2.5 to 3.5 micrograms of fragmented DNA, with roughly 15 PCR cycles. Study findings and constraints: Monozygotic CF twin pairs shared significantly more nucleotide-identical clonotypes than unrelated CF individuals did. Low clonality (median roughly 0.01) suggested a mostly naive repertoire.

TCRdb's copy holds only in-frame clones and misses some; the assay was immunoSEQ multiplex PCR. The table records 30,000 to 40,000 clones, approximately 72% of them present only once. As regards this clone: What it binds is unknown.

The CDR3 sequence is 15 residues long. V lost 4 bases, J lost 8 bases, and 9 bases stayed unmatched. CDR1 and CDR2 (germline): MNHEY, SMNVEV (reference sequence). The chain carries TRBV27 and TRBJ2-1; 9 bases map to TRBD2. The source material was blood. This receptor was taken from a girl aged 5-17 years with cystic fibrosis. CDR3 DNA: TGTGCCAGCAGTTCCTTAGCGGGAGAGCCCGATGAGCAGTTCTTC. It codes for CASSSLAGEPDEQFF.